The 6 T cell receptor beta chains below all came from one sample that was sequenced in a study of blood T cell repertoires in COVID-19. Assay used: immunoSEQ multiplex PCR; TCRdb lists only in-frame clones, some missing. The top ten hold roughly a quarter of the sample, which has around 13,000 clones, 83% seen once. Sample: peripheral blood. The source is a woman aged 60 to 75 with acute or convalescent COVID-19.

CDR3 protein: CASSTRTGGTDTQYF. The CDR3 DNA follows: TGTGCCAGCAGTACGCGGACAGGGGGCACAGATACGCAGTATTTT. The gene calls are TRBV28 and TRBJ2-3, with TRBD1 matching 9 bases. The CDR3 has 15 amino acids. In germline, CDR1 is MDHEN, CDR2 SYDVKM. J lost 1 base, V lost 5 bases, and 4 bases had no gene match.

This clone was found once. The CDR3 loop reads CASSRTLNYGYTF. Here the CDR3 DNA reads TGTGCCAGCAGTAGGACACTGAACTATGGCTACACCTTC. The chain uses TRBV12-3 or TRBV12-4 and TRBJ1-2; maybe TRBD1 (5 bases). The CDR3 runs 13 residues. The V and J ends lost 5 bases and 2 bases respectively, with 9 bases between them.

CDR3 coding DNA: TGTGCCAGCACAAGAGCTGCGAACACTGAAGCTTTCTTT. Translation gives CASTRAANTEAFF. V and J are TRBV2 and TRBJ1-1; D is unclear. With 7 bases removed from V and 1 base from J, the gap between germline ends came to 10 bases. Germline CDR1 SNHLY, CDR2 FYNNEI. The CDR3 covers 13 residues.

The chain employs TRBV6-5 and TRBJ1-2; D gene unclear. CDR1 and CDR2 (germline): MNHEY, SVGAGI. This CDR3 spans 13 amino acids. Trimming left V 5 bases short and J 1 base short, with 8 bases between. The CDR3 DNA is TGTGCCAGCAGTCCTCCCTATAACTATGGCTACACCTTC. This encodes CASSPPYNYGYTF.

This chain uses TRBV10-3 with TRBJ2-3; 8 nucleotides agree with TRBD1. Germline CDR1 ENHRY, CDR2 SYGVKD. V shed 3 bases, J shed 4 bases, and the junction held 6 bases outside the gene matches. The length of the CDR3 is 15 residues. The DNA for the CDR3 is TGTGCCATCAGTGAACCCGGACAGGGCTCAGATACGCAGTATTTT. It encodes CAISEPGQGSDTQYF.

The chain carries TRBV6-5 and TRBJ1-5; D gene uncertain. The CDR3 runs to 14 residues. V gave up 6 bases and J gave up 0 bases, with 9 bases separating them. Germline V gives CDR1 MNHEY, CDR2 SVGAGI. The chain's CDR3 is CASSPLSSNQPQHF. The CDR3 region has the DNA TGTGCCAGCAGCCCCCTGAGTAGCAATCAGCCCCAGCATTTT.